Presented here are 15 T cell receptor beta chains from one specimen sequenced in a study of cytomegalovirus exposure and HLA in healthy donors. PCR employed 60 Vbeta and 13 Jbeta primers. The protocol was immunoSEQ multiplex PCR, while the TCRdb copy is restricted to in-frame clones and leaves out a portion. Seen here are some 140,000 clones, approximately 72% observed once, and the top ten hold approximately 3%. Material: PBMCs. The receptors were sampled from a young man in good health and CMV-seronegative.

The chain employs TRBV5-4 and TRBJ1-6, with D possibly being TRBD1 (6 bases). This CDR3 spans 15 amino acids. CDR1 is SGHNT, CDR2 YYREEE, per germline (reference sequence). V lost 4 bases to trimming and J lost 7 bases, with 15 bases between them. CDR3 DNA: TGTGCCAGCAGCGGGGGCCCCCTCGACAATTCACCCCTCCACTTT. Encoded protein: CASSGGPLDNSPLHF.

As for this clone: The same CDR3 arises from other DNA sequences in this sample as well. This chain connects TRBV5-1 to TRBJ2-3; 13 bases map to TRBD2. CDR3 length: 16 residues. The junction had 8 bases not matched to a gene; V was cut back by 4 bases and J by 6 bases. The germline V gene encodes CDR1 SGHRS and CDR2 YFSETQ. CDR3 bases: TGCGCCAGCAGCACGGGACTAGCGGGACCAGCCGATACGCAGTATTTT. Amino acid sequence: CASSTGLAGPADTQYF.

This clone has more than one count but fewer than ten. V and J are TRBV7-2 and TRBJ1-3; 8 bases are a match to TRBD1. The CDR3 contains 17 residues. CDR1 is SGHTA, CDR2 FQGNSA, per germline. V lost 5 bases to trimming and J lost 3 bases; unmatched junction nucleotides: 12. CDR3 nucleotides: TGTGCCAGCAGCCCGCGACAGGGGAGTGTTCATGGAAACACCATATATTTT. Translating it yields CASSPRQGSVHGNTIYF.

The chain is built from TRBV5-6 and TRBJ1-1; D not certain. The CDR3 runs 11 residues. V was trimmed by 0 bases and J by 8 bases, leaving 5 bases between them. Germline V CDR1 and CDR2: SGHDT, YYEEEE. The CDR3 here is CASSLVGEAFF. DNA of the CDR3: TGTGCCAGCAGCTTGGTTGGCGAAGCTTTCTTT.

The chain couples TRBV7-8 to TRBJ2-2, with D possibly being TRBD2 (6 bases). CDR3 length equals 15 residues. Germline values: CDR1 SGHVS, CDR2 FQNEAQ. Trimming left V 5 bases short and J 3 bases short, with 13 bases between. CDR3 nucleotides: TGTGCCAGCAGCCCCCGGGACTTTGACACCGGGGAGCTGTTTTTT. Protein: CASSPRDFDTGELFF.

The V call is TRBV2, the J call TRBJ2-7; weak D call: TRBD1 (5 bases). This CDR3 spans 15 amino acids. The V gene lost 5 bases and the J gene lost 0 bases, with 14 bases spanning the gap. Germline V gene lookup returns CDR1 SNHLY and CDR2 FYNNEI. In DNA form, the CDR3 reads TGTGCCAGCAGTCTTCCTACGACAGACTCCTACGAGCAGTACGTC. This sequence encodes CASSLPTTDSYEQYV.

This clone was seen only once. This rearrangement joins TRBV5-5 to TRBJ1-1; 7 bases agree with TRBD1. With V trimmed by 4 bases and J by 1 base, 1 base remained unmatched. This CDR3 is 13 amino acids long. Germline CDR1 SGHKS, CDR2 YYEKEE (reference sequence). CDR3 nucleotide sequence: TGTGCCAGCAGCCGACAGGGGAACACTGAAGCTTTCTTT. Translated: CASSRQGNTEAFF.

Points on this clone: Additional DNA sequences in this sample encode the identical CDR3. The chain joins TRBV2 to TRBJ1-1; D gene unclear. Germline CDR1 is SNHLY and CDR2 is FYNNEI. V lost 6 bases, J lost 2 bases, and 4 bases lay in between. The CDR3 spans 11 residues. The CDR3 reads CASSQNTEAFF. CDR3 sequence (DNA): TGTGCCAGCAGCCAAAACACTGAAGCTTTCTTT.

V is TRBV11-2 and J is TRBJ2-3; D perhaps matches TRBD2 (5 bases). Germline V gene lookup returns CDR1 SGHAT and CDR2 FQNNGV. The CDR3 contains 15 residues. With 1 base removed from V and 1 base from J, the gap between germline ends came to 9 bases. The CDR3 loop is CASSLAWRGTDTQYF. The DNA for the CDR3 is TGTGCCAGCAGCTTAGCTTGGCGGGGCACAGATACGCAGTATTTT.

CDR3 protein: CASSQDFGQGPYYGYTF. Here the CDR3 DNA reads TGTGCCAGCAGCCAAGATTTCGGACAGGGGCCTTACTATGGCTACACCTTC. The chain joins TRBV4-2 to TRBJ1-2, with 9 bases matching TRBD1. Germline CDR1 reads LGHNA; CDR2 reads YNFKEQ. There are 17 residues in the CDR3. With 0 bases clipped from V and 3 bases from J, the junction kept 8 bases outside the gene matches.

V gene TRBV7-9 combines with J gene TRBJ1-2; 7 nucleotides line up with TRBD1. Germline V gene lookup returns CDR1 SEHNR and CDR2 FQNEAQ (reference sequence). This CDR3 comprises 14 residues. The junction had 3 bases not matched to a gene; V was cut back by 2 bases and J by 3 bases. The CDR3 sequence is CASSLQGGDYGYTF. In DNA, the CDR3 is TGTGCCAGCAGCTTACAGGGGGGAGACTATGGCTACACCTTC.

The rearrangement links TRBV6-6 to TRBJ2-7; no clear D. The V gene's germline CDR1 is MNHNY and CDR2 SVGAGI (reference sequence). The CDR3 is 16 residues long. Trimming pared 0 bases from V and 0 bases from J, leaving 12 bases between. The CDR3: CASSYSELLGSYEQYF. In nucleotides, the CDR3 is TGTGCCAGCAGTTACTCGGAGTTACTTGGCTCCTACGAGCAGTACTTC.

J is TRBJ1-2 and V is TRBV29-1; D ambiguous. V lost 4 bases and J lost 2, with 8 bases in between. The CDR3 consists of 12 residues. Germline V gene data show CDR1 as SQVTM and CDR2 as ANQGSEA. The DNA for the CDR3 is TGCAGCGTTGGTGAGCGGAACTATGGCTACACCTTC. As protein: CSVGERNYGYTF.

J is TRBJ1-2 and V is TRBV9, with D perhaps TRBD1 (6 bases). Germline CDR1 and CDR2: SGDLS and YYNGEE. The V gene lost 3 bases and the J gene lost 5 bases, with 17 bases spanning the gap. The CDR3 is 15 residues long. CDR3 in DNA: TGTGCCAGCAGCGGGGGGGGCAGGGTGGAATATGGCTACACCTTC. Translating gives CASSGGGRVEYGYTF.

V and J are TRBV19 and TRBJ1-4, with D unresolved. This CDR3 region has 13 residues. Trimming shortened V by 5 bases and J by 10 bases, and 14 bases separated the two germline ends. Per germline, CDR1 LNHDA and CDR2 SQIVND (reference sequence). The CDR3 DNA sequence: TGTGCCAGTAGTTTCCCCACCCCGCGAAAACTGTTTTTT. It translates to CASSFPTPRKLFF.